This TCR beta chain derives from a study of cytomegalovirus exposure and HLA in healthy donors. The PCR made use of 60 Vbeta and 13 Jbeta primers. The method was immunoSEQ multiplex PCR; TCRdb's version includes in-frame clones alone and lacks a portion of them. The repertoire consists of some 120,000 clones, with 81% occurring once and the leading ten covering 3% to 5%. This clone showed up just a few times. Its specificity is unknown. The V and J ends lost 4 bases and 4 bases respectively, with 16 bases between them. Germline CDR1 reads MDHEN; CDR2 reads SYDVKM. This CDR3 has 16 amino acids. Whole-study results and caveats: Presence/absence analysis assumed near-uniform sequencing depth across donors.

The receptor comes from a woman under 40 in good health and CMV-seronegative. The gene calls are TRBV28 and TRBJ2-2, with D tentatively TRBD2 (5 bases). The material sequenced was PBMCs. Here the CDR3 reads CASSSGSTLTTGELFF. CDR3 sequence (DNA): TGTGCCAGCAGTTCGGGATCGACCCTAACCACCGGGGAGCTGTTTTTT.